This is a list of T cell receptor beta chains from one sample in a study of blood T cell repertoires in COVID-19. This table comes from immunoSEQ multiplex PCR, and its TCRdb copy is limited to in-frame clones, with some not included. The profile shows 250,000 to 300,000 clones, 88% of them singletons. The specimen sequenced was peripheral blood. Receptor source: a woman aged 25 to 39 with COVID-19, enrolled during active disease. The CDR3 runs from the conserved cysteine through the conserved F or W. D genes are given only for firm matches. Clone size, where shown, is once, few, many, or a class for clones that have expanded.

TRBV6-5	TRBJ1-4	15	TRBD1	-	CASSIWTGGEEKLFF	TGTGCCAGCAGTATCTGGACAGGGGGCGAAGAAAAACTGTTTTTT
TRBV7-8	TRBJ2-7	15	TRBD2	-	CASSPRLAGDHEQYF	TGTGCCAGCAGCCCGCGACTAGCGGGGGATCACGAGCAGTACTTC
TRBV19	TRBJ1-5	15	-	-	CASSPTSGNNQPQHF	TGTGCCAGTAGCCCGACATCGGGGAACAATCAGCCCCAGCATTTT
TRBV5-4	TRBJ2-3	14	TRBD1	-	CASRRTGGTDTQYF	TGTGCCAGCAGGAGGACAGGGGGCACAGATACGCAGTATTTT
TRBV18	TRBJ2-5	17	TRBD2	-	CASSPRTSGRGRETQYF	TGTGCCAGCTCACCCCGGACTAGCGGGAGGGGGCGAGAGACCCAGTACTTC
TRBV5-4	TRBJ2-5	14	-	-	CASSDRDFQETQYF	TGTGCCAGCAGCGACCGGGACTTCCAAGAGACCCAGTACTTC
TRBV7-2	TRBJ2-7	14	-	-	CASSLGTRIYEQYF	TGTGCCAGCAGCTTAGGGACACGAATCTACGAGCAGTACTTC
TRBV7-9	TRBJ2-7	12	-	-	CASSQGRGSEYF	TGTGCCAGCAGCCAGGGGAGGGGCTCGGAGTACTTC
TRBV15	TRBJ1-4	15	-	-	CATSREGGWNEKLFF	TGTGCCACCAGCAGAGAGGGGGGGTGGAATGAAAAACTGTTTTTT
TRBV4-1	TRBJ1-6	19	TRBD1	once	CASSQHLTGAAGDNSPLHF	TGCGCCAGCAGCCAACATCTAACAGGGGCCGCTGGGGATAATTCACCCCTCCACTTT
TRBV30	TRBJ2-1	17	TRBD2	-	CAWSSPLLAESYNEQFF	TGTGCCTGGAGTTCCCCTCTACTAGCGGAGAGCTACAATGAGCAGTTCTTC
TRBV19	TRBJ2-7	15	-	-	CASSIKGSDRYEQYF	TGTGCCAGTAGTATAAAGGGGTCGGATCGCTACGAGCAGTACTTC
TRBV5-1	TRBJ1-6	16	TRBD1	-	CASSRTGDAYNSPLHF	TGCGCCAGCAGCCGGACAGGGGACGCCTATAATTCACCCCTCCACTTT
TRBV19	TRBJ2-5	16	-	once	CASSIPRAGLQETQYF	TGTGCCAGTAGTATCCCCAGGGCGGGATTACAAGAGACCCAGTACTTC
TRBV7-6	TRBJ2-7	13	-	few	CASSGQASYEQYF	TGTGCCAGCAGCGGTCAGGCCAGCTACGAGCAGTACTTC
TRBV6-5	TRBJ2-7	14	TRBD1	-	CASSKGQGVYEQYF	TGTGCCAGCAGTAAGGGACAGGGAGTCTACGAGCAGTACTTC
TRBV2	TRBJ1-1	14	-	-	CASRRGGENTEAFF	TGTGCCAGCAGGAGGGGGGGCGAGAACACTGAAGCTTTCTTT
TRBV29-1	TRBJ2-7	13	-	once	CSVGDRGSYEQYF	TGCAGCGTTGGTGACAGAGGTTCCTACGAGCAGTACTTC
TRBV7-9	TRBJ1-2	12	-	-	CASRPGPYGYTF	TGTGCCAGCAGACCAGGTCCCTATGGCTACACCTTC
TRBV7-2	TRBJ2-2	15	-	-	CASSPTRAEGGELFF	TGTGCCAGCAGCCCGACGCGGGCGGAGGGCGGGGAGCTGTTTTTT
TRBV9	TRBJ2-1	16	-	-	CASSVVGAGSYNEQFF	TGTGCCAGCAGCGTAGTAGGAGCCGGCTCCTACAATGAGCAGTTCTTC
TRBV6-4	TRBJ2-1	14	TRBD2	once	CASSVGTSGSVQFF	TGTGCCAGCAGTGTTGGGACTAGCGGGAGTGTGCAGTTCTTC
TRBV10-1	TRBJ2-2	15	-	-	CASSEGAAYTGELFF	TGCGCCAGCAGTGAAGGGGCGGCCTACACCGGGGAGCTGTTTTTT
TRBV7-9	TRBJ2-5	15	-	-	CASSLVQGNQETQYF	TGTGCCAGCAGCTTAGTCCAGGGGAACCAAGAGACCCAGTACTTC
TRBV9	TRBJ2-7	15	TRBD1	-	CASSVDPGGPYEQYF	TGTGCCAGCAGCGTAGATCCAGGGGGCCCCTACGAGCAGTACTTC
TRBV7-2	TRBJ2-2	16	TRBD2	-	CASSLLAGGGTGELFF	TGTGCCAGCAGCTTACTAGCGGGAGGAGGGACCGGGGAGCTGTTTTTT
TRBV6-5	TRBJ2-7	13	-	once	CASRGLDTYEQYF	TGTGCCAGCAGGGGACTTGACACCTACGAGCAGTACTTC
TRBV18	TRBJ1-1	15	-	-	CASSPGRAMNTEAFF	TGTGCCAGCTCACCAGGCAGGGCGATGAACACTGAAGCTTTCTTT
TRBV2	TRBJ1-4	14	-	-	CASSDQGGGEKLFF	TGTGCCAGCAGTGATCAGGGAGGAGGAGAAAAACTGTTTTTT
TRBV9	TRBJ2-7	15	-	-	CASSVEGSSSYEQYF	TGTGCCAGCAGCGTAGAAGGGAGTAGCAGCTACGAGCAGTACTTC
TRBV19	TRBJ1-6	12	TRBD1	-	CASTDRGRALHF	TGTGCCAGCACCGACAGGGGACGTGCCCTCCACTTT
TRBV5-8	TRBJ2-2	14	-	-	CASSSRLYTGELFF	TGTGCCAGCAGCTCCAGGCTCTACACCGGGGAGCTGTTTTTT
TRBV28	TRBJ1-5	16	-	-	CASRLLTPGGNQPQHF	TGTGCCAGCAGGCTCCTAACCCCTGGAGGCAATCAGCCCCAGCATTTT
TRBV6-5	TRBJ1-1	14	-	-	CASSYKGGTTEAFF	TGTGCCAGCAGTTATAAGGGGGGGACCACTGAAGCTTTCTTT
TRBV7-2	TRBJ1-6	15	-	-	CASSFSDSYNSPLHF	TGTGCCAGCAGCTTTTCCGACAGTTATAATTCACCCCTCCACTTT
TRBV7-3	TRBJ2-7	14	-	-	CASSLFGGPYEQYF	TGTGCCAGCAGCTTATTCGGGGGGCCCTACGAGCAGTACTTC
TRBV6-6	TRBJ2-5	14	TRBD2	-	CASSSSGRQETQYF	TGTGCCAGCAGTTCTAGCGGGAGACAGGAGACCCAGTACTTC
TRBV7-3	TRBJ1-5	15	TRBD1	-	CASLVGTGVEQPQHF	TGTGCCAGCCTAGTGGGGACAGGGGTAGAGCAGCCCCAGCATTTT
TRBV9	TRBJ2-2	17	TRBD1	few	CASSENAGTGNTGELFF	TGTGCCAGCAGTGAGAACGCCGGGACAGGGAACACCGGGGAGCTGTTTTTT
TRBV6-1	TRBJ2-7	17	TRBD1	-	CASSAGRGQGGYYEQYF	TGTGCCAGCAGTGCTGGACGCGGACAGGGAGGCTACTACGAGCAGTACTTC
TRBV4-1	TRBJ2-7	16	-	-	CASSQVAGLRAYEQYF	TGCGCCAGCAGCCAAGTCGCGGGTTTGAGGGCCTACGAGCAGTACTTC
TRBV9	TRBJ1-3	16	TRBD1	-	CASSSLTGGSGNTIYF	TGTGCCAGCAGCTCTCTCACAGGGGGCTCTGGAAACACCATATATTTT
TRBV27	TRBJ1-3	14	-	-	CASSLLGQGNTIYF	TGTGCCAGCAGTTTACTAGGACAAGGAAACACCATATATTTT
TRBV4-3	TRBJ2-5	16	-	-	CASSQDGTSYQETQYF	TGCGCCAGCAGCCAAGACGGGACTTCGTACCAAGAGACCCAGTACTTC
TRBV27	TRBJ2-7	15	TRBD2	few	CASSSTSGMPYEQYF	TGTGCCAGCAGTAGTACTAGCGGGATGCCCTACGAGCAGTACTTC
TRBV9	TRBJ2-1	15	-	-	CASSVGGTVYNEQFF	TGTGCCAGCAGCGTAGGAGGAACCGTGTACAATGAGCAGTTCTTC
TRBV5-5	TRBJ2-7	14	-	-	CASSPGTASYEQYF	TGTGCCAGCAGCCCCGGGACTGCCTCCTACGAGCAGTACTTC
TRBV14	TRBJ1-2	15	-	-	CASSPRGRQNYGYTF	TGTGCCAGCAGCCCCCGGGGGAGACAAAACTATGGCTACACCTTC
TRBV19	TRBJ2-1	20	TRBD2	-	CASSIVRSLAGSSSYNEQFF	TGTGCCAGTAGTATAGTGAGGTCTCTAGCGGGATCCAGCTCCTACAATGAGCAGTTCTTC
TRBV3-1/TRBV3-2	TRBJ1-4	17	-	-	CASSRDSPVATNEKLFF	TGTGCCAGCAGCCGCGACTCACCTGTTGCAACTAATGAAAAACTGTTTTTT
TRBV27	TRBJ2-1	11	TRBD2	-	CASSGGDEQFF	TGTGCCAGCAGCGGGGGGGATGAGCAGTTCTTC
TRBV5-3	TRBJ1-5	15	-	once	CARSLAGHSNQPQHF	TGTGCCAGAAGCTTGGCGGGACACAGCAATCAGCCCCAGCATTTT
TRBV2	TRBJ1-4	14	-	-	CASSDAGWGEKLFF	TGTGCCAGCAGTGACGCGGGCTGGGGTGAAAAACTGTTTTTT
TRBV10-3	TRBJ2-7	13	-	-	CAISREVTYEQYF	TGTGCCATCAGTCGTGAGGTGACCTACGAGCAGTACTTC
TRBV4-2	TRBJ2-3	19	TRBD2	-	CASSFRGASERESGDTQYF	TGTGCCAGCAGCTTTCGGGGGGCGAGTGAGCGGGAGAGCGGAGATACGCAGTATTTT
TRBV14	TRBJ1-4	15	-	few	CASSQVPTPREKLFF	TGTGCCAGCAGCCAAGTTCCGACACCAAGGGAAAAACTGTTTTTT
TRBV9	TRBJ1-3	17	-	-	CASSVDPSGLGRVTIYF	TGTGCCAGCAGCGTAGATCCTAGCGGTTTAGGGCGAGTCACCATATATTTT